This section outlines one T cell receptor beta chain sequence together with its context. Germline-derived CDR1 and CDR2 are MNHEY and SMNVEV (reference sequence). V was shortened by 3 bases and J by 0 bases, with 14 bases between the two germline ends. CDR3 length: 16 amino acids. The data stem from a study of blood T cell repertoires in COVID-19. Study overall: From T cells, B-cell-depleted T cells, or PBMCs came the material, which was cDNA or gDNA.

Authors' methods: It was from reference gene primer amplification that nucleated cell counts were estimated. Produced via immunoSEQ multiplex PCR; TCRdb's table is partial and in-frame only. V and J calls and clone size are as listed in that table; D and trimming were resolved from the DNA. The sample shows over 200,000 clones, 80% to 90% of them seen only once. The sequence came from a woman aged 45-60 years who had recovered from COVID-19. The chain uses TRBV27 and TRBJ1-2, with D perhaps matching TRBD1 (5 bases). The sequenced sample was PBMCs or T cells enriched from blood (not recorded which). CDR3 sequence (DNA): TGTGCCAGCAGTTTTGGTCAGGGCCGAGCTAACTATGGCTACACCTTC. Residues: CASSFGQGRANYGYTF.